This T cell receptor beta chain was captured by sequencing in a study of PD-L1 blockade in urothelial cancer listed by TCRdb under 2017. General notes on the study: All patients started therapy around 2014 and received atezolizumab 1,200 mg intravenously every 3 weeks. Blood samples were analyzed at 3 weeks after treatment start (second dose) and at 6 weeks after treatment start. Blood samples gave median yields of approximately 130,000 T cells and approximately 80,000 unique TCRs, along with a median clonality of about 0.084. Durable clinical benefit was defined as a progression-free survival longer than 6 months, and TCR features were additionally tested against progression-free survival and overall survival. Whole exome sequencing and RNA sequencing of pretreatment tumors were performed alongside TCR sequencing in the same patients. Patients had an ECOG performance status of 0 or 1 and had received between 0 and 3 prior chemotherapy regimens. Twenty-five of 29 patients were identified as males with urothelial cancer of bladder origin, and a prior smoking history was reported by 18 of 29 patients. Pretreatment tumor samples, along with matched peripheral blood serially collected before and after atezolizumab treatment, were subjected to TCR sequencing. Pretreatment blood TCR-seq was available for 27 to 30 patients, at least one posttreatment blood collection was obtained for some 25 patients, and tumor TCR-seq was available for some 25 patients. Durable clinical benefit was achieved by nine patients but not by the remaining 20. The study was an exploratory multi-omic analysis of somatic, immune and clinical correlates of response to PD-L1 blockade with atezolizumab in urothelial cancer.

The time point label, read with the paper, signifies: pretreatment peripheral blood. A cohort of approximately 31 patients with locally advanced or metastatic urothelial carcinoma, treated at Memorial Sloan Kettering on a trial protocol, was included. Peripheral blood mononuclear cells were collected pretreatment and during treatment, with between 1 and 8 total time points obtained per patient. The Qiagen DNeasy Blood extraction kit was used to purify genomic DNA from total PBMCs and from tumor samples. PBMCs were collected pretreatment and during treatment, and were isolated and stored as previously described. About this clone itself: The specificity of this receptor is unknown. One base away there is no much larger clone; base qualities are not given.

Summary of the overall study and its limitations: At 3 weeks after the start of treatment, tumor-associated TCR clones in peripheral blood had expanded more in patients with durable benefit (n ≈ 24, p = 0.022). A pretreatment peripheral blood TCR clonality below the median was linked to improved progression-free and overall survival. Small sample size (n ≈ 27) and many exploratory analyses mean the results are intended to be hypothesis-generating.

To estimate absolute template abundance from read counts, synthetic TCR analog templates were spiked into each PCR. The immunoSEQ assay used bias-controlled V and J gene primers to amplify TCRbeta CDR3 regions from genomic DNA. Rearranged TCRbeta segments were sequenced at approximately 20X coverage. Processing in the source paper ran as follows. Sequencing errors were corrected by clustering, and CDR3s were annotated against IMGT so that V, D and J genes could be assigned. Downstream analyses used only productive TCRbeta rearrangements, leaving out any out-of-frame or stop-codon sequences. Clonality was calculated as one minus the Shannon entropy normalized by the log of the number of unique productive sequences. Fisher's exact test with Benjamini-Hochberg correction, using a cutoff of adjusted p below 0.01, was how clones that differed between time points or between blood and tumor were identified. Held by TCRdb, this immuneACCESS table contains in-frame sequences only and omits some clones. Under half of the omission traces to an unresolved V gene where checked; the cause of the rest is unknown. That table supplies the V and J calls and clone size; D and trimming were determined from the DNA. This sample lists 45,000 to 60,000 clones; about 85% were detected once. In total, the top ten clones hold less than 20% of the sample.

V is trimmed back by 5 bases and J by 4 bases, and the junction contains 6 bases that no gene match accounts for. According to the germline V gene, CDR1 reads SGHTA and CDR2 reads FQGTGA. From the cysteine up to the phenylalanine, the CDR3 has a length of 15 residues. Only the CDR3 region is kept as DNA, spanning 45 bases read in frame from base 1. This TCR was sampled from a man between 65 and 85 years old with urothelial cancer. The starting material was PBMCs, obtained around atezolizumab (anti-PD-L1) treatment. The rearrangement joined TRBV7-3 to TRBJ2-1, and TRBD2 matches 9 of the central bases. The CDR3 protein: CASSPTSGLYNEQFF. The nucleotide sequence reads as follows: TGTGCCAGCAGCCCGACTAGCGGCTTATACAATGAGCAGTTCTTC. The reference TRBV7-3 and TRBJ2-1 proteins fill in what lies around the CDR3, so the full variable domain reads GAGVSQTPSNKVTEKGKYVELRCDPISGHTALYWYRQSLGQGPEFLIYFQGTGAADDSGLPNDRFFAVRPEGSVSTLKIQRTERGDSAVYLCASSPTSGLYNEQFFGPGTRLTVL.